These T cell receptor beta chains were read from a single sample in a study of blood T cell repertoires in COVID-19. Profiled with immunoSEQ multiplex PCR; TCRdb holds only in-frame clones, not every one. This table holds a few hundred thousand clones, 84% found once. Specimen: peripheral blood. The receptor set was obtained from a woman in her thirties or forties who had recovered from COVID-19. CDR3s include the opening cysteine and the closing phenylalanine or tryptophan. The order of the fields is D gene, V gene, J gene, clone size, CDR3 protein, CDR3 DNA. D genes are given only for firm matches. Not every row has a clone size; where given, it reads once, few, many or a size class.

d_call: NA
v_call: TRBV5-4
j_call: TRBJ1-2
clone_size: NA
cdr3_aa: CASSLDGLYGYTF
cdr3_nt: TGTGCCAGCAGCTTGGACGGACTCTATGGCTACACCTTC

d_call: NA
v_call: TRBV30
j_call: TRBJ1-5
clone_size: NA
cdr3_aa: CAWSVRGNNQPQHF
cdr3_nt: TGTGCCTGGAGTGTACGAGGGAACAATCAGCCCCAGCATTTT

d_call: TRBD1
v_call: TRBV6-5
j_call: TRBJ2-7
clone_size: NA
cdr3_aa: CASSYSDRYYEQYF
cdr3_nt: TGTGCCAGCAGTTACTCGGACAGGTACTACGAGCAGTACTTC

d_call: NA
v_call: TRBV3-1/TRBV3-2
j_call: TRBJ1-1
clone_size: few
cdr3_aa: CASSDPGVGTEAFF
cdr3_nt: TGTGCCAGCAGCGACCCAGGGGTAGGCACTGAAGCTTTCTTT

d_call: TRBD1
v_call: TRBV6-5
j_call: TRBJ1-1
clone_size: NA
cdr3_aa: CASSIFRGGGEAFF
cdr3_nt: TGTGCCAGCAGTATTTTTAGAGGGGGCGGAGAAGCTTTCTTT

d_call: TRBD1
v_call: TRBV19
j_call: TRBJ1-1
clone_size: NA
cdr3_aa: CATQQGVSTEAFF
cdr3_nt: TGTGCCACCCAACAGGGGGTTAGCACTGAAGCTTTCTTT

d_call: TRBD1
v_call: TRBV20-1
j_call: TRBJ1-1
clone_size: NA
cdr3_aa: CSASGPGGMNTEAFF
cdr3_nt: TGCAGTGCTAGTGGTCCAGGGGGCATGAACACTGAAGCTTTCTTT

d_call: TRBD1
v_call: TRBV5-1
j_call: TRBJ1-6
clone_size: NA
cdr3_aa: CASSEGANNSPLHF
cdr3_nt: TGCGCCAGCAGCGAGGGGGCAAACAATTCACCCCTCCACTTT

d_call: NA
v_call: TRBV11-3
j_call: TRBJ2-5
clone_size: NA
cdr3_aa: CASSAAGRGNQETQYF
cdr3_nt: TGTGCCAGCAGCGCAGCCGGGCGGGGAAACCAAGAGACCCAGTACTTC

d_call: TRBD2
v_call: TRBV7-3
j_call: TRBJ2-3
clone_size: NA
cdr3_aa: CASSLTSGEIDTQYF
cdr3_nt: TGTGCCAGCAGCTTAACTAGCGGGGAAATAGATACGCAGTATTTT

d_call: NA
v_call: TRBV7-8
j_call: TRBJ2-1
clone_size: NA
cdr3_aa: CASSLAGASVRYYNEQFF
cdr3_nt: TGTGCCAGCAGCTTAGCAGGAGCTAGCGTCCGATATTACAATGAGCAGTTCTTC

d_call: TRBD1
v_call: TRBV29-1
j_call: TRBJ2-3
clone_size: many
cdr3_aa: CSGGQATDTQYF
cdr3_nt: TGCAGCGGGGGACAGGCCACAGATACGCAGTATTTT

d_call: NA
v_call: TRBV12-3/TRBV12-4
j_call: TRBJ2-2
clone_size: NA
cdr3_aa: CASRRASAGELFF
cdr3_nt: TGTGCCAGCAGGCGGGCCTCGGCCGGGGAGCTGTTTTTT

d_call: NA
v_call: TRBV5-1
j_call: TRBJ1-1
clone_size: NA
cdr3_aa: CASSPRAAIVGEAFF
cdr3_nt: TGCGCCAGCAGCCCGAGGGCGGCCATAGTCGGGGAAGCTTTCTTT

d_call: NA
v_call: TRBV6-4
j_call: TRBJ2-1
clone_size: NA
cdr3_aa: CASSDSGGGSYNEQFF
cdr3_nt: TGTGCCAGCAGTGACTCGGGAGGGGGCTCCTACAATGAGCAGTTCTTC